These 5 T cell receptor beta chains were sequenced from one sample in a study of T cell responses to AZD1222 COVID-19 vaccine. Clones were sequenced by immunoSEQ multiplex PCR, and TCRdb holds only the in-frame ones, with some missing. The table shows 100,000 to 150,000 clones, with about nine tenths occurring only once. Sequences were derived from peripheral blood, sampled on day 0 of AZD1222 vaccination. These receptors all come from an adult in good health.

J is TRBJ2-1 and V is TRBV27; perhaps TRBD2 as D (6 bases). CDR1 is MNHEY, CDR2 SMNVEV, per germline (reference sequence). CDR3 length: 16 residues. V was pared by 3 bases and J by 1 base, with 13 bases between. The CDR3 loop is CASSFTTSRSYNEQFF. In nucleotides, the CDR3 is TGTGCCAGCAGTTTCACGACTAGTCGGTCCTACAATGAGCAGTTCTTC.

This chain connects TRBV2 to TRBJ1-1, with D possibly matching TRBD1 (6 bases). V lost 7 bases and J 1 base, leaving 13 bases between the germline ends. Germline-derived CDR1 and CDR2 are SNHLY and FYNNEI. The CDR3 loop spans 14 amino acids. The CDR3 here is CASKSRGANTEAFF. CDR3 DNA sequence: TGTGCCAGCAAGTCGCGGGGGGCGAACACTGAAGCTTTCTTT.

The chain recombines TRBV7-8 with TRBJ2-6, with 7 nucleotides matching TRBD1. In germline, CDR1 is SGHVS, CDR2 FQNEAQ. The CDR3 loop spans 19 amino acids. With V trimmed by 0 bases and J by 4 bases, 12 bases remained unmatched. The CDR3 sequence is CASSLASRDSVSGANVLTF. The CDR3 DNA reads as TGTGCCAGCAGCTTAGCGTCTAGGGACAGTGTTTCCGGGGCCAACGTCCTGACTTTC.

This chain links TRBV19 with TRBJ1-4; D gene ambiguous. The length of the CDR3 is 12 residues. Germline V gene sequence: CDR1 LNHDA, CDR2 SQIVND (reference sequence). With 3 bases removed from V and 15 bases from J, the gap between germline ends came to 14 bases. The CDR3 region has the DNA TGTGCCAGTAGTATGTACGAGACGACGATGTTTTTT. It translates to CASSMYETTMFF.

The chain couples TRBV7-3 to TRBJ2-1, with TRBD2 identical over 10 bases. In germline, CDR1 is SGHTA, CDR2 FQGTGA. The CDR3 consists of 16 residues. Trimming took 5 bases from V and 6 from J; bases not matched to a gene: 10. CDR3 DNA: TGTGCCAGCAGCCCTGCTAGCGGGAGCCGGCGCAATGAGCAGTTCTTC. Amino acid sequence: CASSPASGSRRNEQFF.